One and the same sample provided the 24 T cell receptor beta chains below, sequenced in a study of shared clonotypes between healthy human individuals. TCRdb keeps only in-frame clones here, not all; method: immunoSEQ multiplex PCR. The data show over a million clones, more than 95% seen once. Sample: naive CD4+ T cells sorted from blood. The subset denotes: CD45RA+ positively selected. All receptors derive from a man aged 25-45 years in good health.

This clone was counted a few times. The rearrangement links TRBV4-1 to TRBJ1-5, with 7 bases fitting TRBD1. V was pared by 2 bases and J by 5 bases, with 6 bases of the junction left unmatched. This CDR3 comprises 15 residues. Germline loops: CDR1 MGHRA, CDR2 YSYEKL. The CDR3 loop is CASSQLGGDDQPQHF. The CDR3 DNA reads TGCGCCAGCAGCCAATTAGGGGGCGACGATCAGCCCCAGCATTTT.

This sequence joins TRBV9 and TRBJ2-1, with D perhaps matching TRBD2 (6 bases). CDR1 is SGDLS, CDR2 YYNGEE, per germline. Trimming cost V 3 bases and J 1 base, with 23 bases left between them. This CDR3 is 19 amino acids long. The CDR3 reads CASSAGITFRGKSYNEQFF. The CDR3 bases are TGTGCCAGCAGCGCCGGAATCACGTTTCGCGGGAAGTCCTACAATGAGCAGTTCTTC. The full variable domain, with the rest looked up from reference TRBV9 and TRBJ2-1, is DSGVTQTPKHLITATGQRVTLRCSPRSGDLSVYWYQQSLDQGLQFLIQYYNGEERAKGNILERFSAQQFPDLHSELNLSSLELGDSALYFCASSAGITFRGKSYNEQFFGPGTRLTVL.

This chain joins TRBV18 and TRBJ2-1; TRBD2 agrees at 9 bases. V dropped 5 bases and J dropped 4; count of bases not matched to a gene: 3. The CDR3 loop spans 14 amino acids. CDR1 is KGHSH and CDR2 is LQKENI in the germline V gene. The CDR3 protein is CASSSAGGYNEQFF. The CDR3 DNA reads as TGTGCCAGCTCATCAGCGGGAGGATACAATGAGCAGTTCTTC.

As regards this clone: Other DNA sequences in the same sample also yield this CDR3. CDR3 amino acids: CASSERSSGNTIYF. DNA of the CDR3: TGTGCCAGCAGTGAGAGAAGCTCTGGAAACACCATATATTTT. The chain employs TRBV6-1 and TRBJ1-3; no definite D call. Germline V gene lookup returns CDR1 MNHNS and CDR2 SASEGT. Trimming removed 3 bases at V and 0 bases at J, with 6 bases between. The CDR3 loop spans 14 amino acids.

The chain uses TRBV28 and TRBJ2-7, with TRBD1 identical over 7 bases. The junction had 6 bases not matched to a gene; V was cut back by 6 bases and J by 4 bases. This CDR3 has 13 amino acids. The V gene's germline CDR1 is MDHEN and CDR2 SYDVKM. The CDR3 is CASSQGQNYEQYF. CDR3 sequence (DNA): TGTGCCAGCAGCCAGGGACAGAATTACGAGCAGTACTTC.

The chain uses TRBV30 and TRBJ1-5; TRBD1 might be the D (5 bases). Deletions cut 2 bases from V and 1 base from J, with 9 bases between. The germline V gene encodes CDR1 GTSNPN and CDR2 SVGIG (reference sequence). The CDR3 has 14 residues. The DNA for the CDR3 is TGTGCCTGGAGTCTGTGGGGGAGCAATCAGCCCCAGCATTTT. This sequence encodes CAWSLWGSNQPQHF.

To note about this clone: Other DNA sequences within the sample encode an identical CDR3. The chain employs TRBV5-4 and TRBJ2-5; 13 bases align to TRBD2. The junction had 5 bases not matched to a gene; V was cut back by 4 bases and J by 5 bases. The germline gives CDR1 SGHNT, CDR2 YYREEE (reference sequence). This CDR3 is built from 15 residues. CDR3 amino acids: CASSLTSGRAETQYF. In nucleotides, the CDR3 is TGTGCCAGCAGCCTCACTAGCGGGAGGGCCGAGACCCAGTACTTC.

CDR3 protein: CASSFFGRASGELFF. CDR3 bases: TGTGCCAGCAGCTTTTTTGGGAGGGCCTCCGGGGAGCTGTTTTTT. The gene calls are TRBV7-9 and TRBJ2-2; 7 bases agree with TRBD2. Germline V gene lookup returns CDR1 SEHNR and CDR2 FQNEAQ (reference sequence). The V segment lost 3 bases and the J segment 6 bases; nucleotides outside the gene matches: 7. This CDR3 contains 15 residues. Together with reference TRBV7-9 and TRBJ2-2, the CDR3 gives the full variable domain: DTGVSQNPRHKITKRGQNVTFRCDPISEHNRLYWYRQTLGQGPEFLTYFQNEAQLEKSRLLSDRFSAERPKGSFSTLEIQRTEQGDSAMYLCASSFFGRASGELFFGEGSRLTVL.

The chain has TRBV15 and TRBJ2-6; TRBD1 matches 8 bases. The CDR3 is made up of 20 amino acids. The germline CDR1 and CDR2 sequences are LNHNV and YYDKDF (reference sequence). J lost 0 bases, V lost 0 bases, and 10 bases had no gene match. CDR3 sequence (DNA): TGTGCCACCAGCAGAGATAAGCAGGGGGCGATAAGCTCTGGGGCCAACGTCCTGACTTTC. It is translated as CATSRDKQGAISSGANVLTF. The variable domain in full, with the rest retrieved from reference TRBV15 and TRBJ2-6, is DAMVIQNPRYQVTQFGKPVTLSCSQTLNHNVMYWYQQKSSQAPKLLFHYYDKDFNNEADTPDNFQSRRPNTSFCFLDIRSPGLGDTAMYLCATSRDKQGAISSGANVLTFGAGSRLTVL.

V gene TRBV5-1 combines with J gene TRBJ2-2; the D is unclear. Trimming stripped 0 bases from V and 6 bases from J, with 6 bases between. The CDR3 contains 13 residues. The germline V gene has CDR1 SGHRS and CDR2 YFSETQ. The chain's CDR3 is CASSLAISGELFF. CDR3 nucleotides: TGCGCCAGCAGCTTGGCCATCTCCGGGGAGCTGTTTTTT.

The rearrangement uses TRBV18 and TRBJ2-4; TRBD2 might be the D (5 bases). This CDR3 contains 15 residues. CDR1 is KGHSH, CDR2 LQKENI, per germline. With 3 bases removed from V and 1 base from J, the gap between germline ends came to 10 bases. For the CDR3, the DNA is TGTGCCAGCTCACCGAGGACGGGGGCCAAAAACATTCAGTACTTC. Translation: CASSPRTGAKNIQYF.

The V call is TRBV27, the J call TRBJ1-1, with D uncertain. This CDR3 has 16 residues. V dropped 5 bases and J dropped 5 bases, with 21 bases sitting between them. Germline CDR1 MNHEY, CDR2 SMNVEV (reference sequence). CDR3 nucleotide sequence: TGTGCCAGCAGTACCCGACGAAAAAACACCGATACTGAAGCTTTCTTT. It translates to CASSTRRKNTDTEAFF.

V is TRBV9 and J is TRBJ2-1; D not resolved. CDR1 is SGDLS and CDR2 is YYNGEE in the germline V gene. The V and J ends lost 6 bases and 7 bases respectively, with 11 bases between them. This CDR3 has 12 amino acids. CDR3 region: CASTNLGNEQFF. In DNA form, the CDR3 reads TGTGCCAGCACTAACCTTGGGAATGAGCAGTTCTTC.

The chain has TRBV5-6 and TRBJ2-1; D is ambiguous. The V and J ends lost 2 bases and 9 bases respectively, with 15 bases between them. This CDR3 is 14 amino acids long. Looked up from germline, CDR1 is SGHDT and CDR2 is YYEEEE. The CDR3, as DNA: TGTGCCAGCAGCTTAGTTGACACCGTCGGTGAGCAGTTCTTC. It is translated as CASSLVDTVGEQFF.

The chain recombines TRBV29-1 with TRBJ2-1; 13 bases are a match to TRBD2. Germline values: CDR1 SQVTM, CDR2 ANQGSEA. With 8 bases clipped from V and 8 bases from J, the junction kept 12 bases outside the gene matches. The CDR3 has 15 amino acids. The chain's CDR3 is CSFQLGTSGTHEQFF. The CDR3 coding sequence is TGCAGCTTCCAGCTTGGGACTAGCGGGACACATGAGCAGTTCTTC.

The chain carries TRBV10-1 and TRBJ2-3; possible D gene TRBD2, 6 bases. CDR1 and CDR2 from the germline V gene are WNHNN and SYGVQD (reference sequence). The length of the CDR3 is 14 residues. Trimming removed 3 bases from V and 2 bases from J, with 9 bases in between. The chain's CDR3 is CASSDVGLTDTQYF. The CDR3 region has the DNA TGCGCCAGCAGTGATGTGGGACTCACAGATACGCAGTATTTT.

A single count supports this clone. This chain uses TRBV6-5 with TRBJ2-5; 7 nucleotides match TRBD2. Germline V gene data show CDR1 as MNHEY and CDR2 as SVGAGI. V lost 5 bases to trimming and J lost 1 base; unmatched junction nucleotides: 4. The CDR3 sequence is 14 residues long. CDR3 nucleotide sequence: TGTGCCAGCAGTCGGGACTACCTCCAAGAGACCCAGTACTTC. Protein: CASSRDYLQETQYF.

The chain recombines TRBV11-2 with TRBJ2-7; 9 bases fit TRBD2. Germline V gene data show CDR1 as SGHAT and CDR2 as FQNNGV. V shed 4 bases, J shed 3 bases, and the junction held 13 bases outside the gene matches. The CDR3 contains 17 residues. CDR3 sequence: CASSSRLAAWVNYEQYF. CDR3 coding DNA: TGTGCCAGCAGCTCCCGACTAGCGGCATGGGTGAACTACGAGCAGTACTTC.

This chain uses TRBV19 with TRBJ1-2; D is perhaps TRBD1 (6 bases). Trimming removed 2 bases from V and 3 bases from J, with 10 bases in between. From germline, CDR1 is LNHDA and CDR2 SQIVND (reference sequence). This CDR3 comprises 14 residues. CDR3 residues: CASSISPGDYGYTF. The CDR3, as DNA: TGTGCCAGTAGTATAAGCCCAGGGGACTATGGCTACACCTTC.

The V gene is TRBV18, the J gene TRBJ2-1, with 7 bases that match TRBD2. This CDR3 is 16 amino acids long. With 1 base clipped from V and 8 bases from J, the junction kept 11 bases outside the gene matches. The germline V gene has CDR1 KGHSH and CDR2 LQKENI. The CDR3 loop reads CASSPLSGGSVDEQFF. CDR3 nucleotides: TGTGCCAGCTCACCACTCTCGGGAGGTAGTGTTGATGAGCAGTTCTTC.

The J gene is TRBJ1-1, the V gene TRBV18, with 7 bases identical to TRBD1. With 3 bases clipped from V and 3 bases from J, the junction kept 10 bases outside the gene matches. Germline CDR1 is KGHSH and CDR2 is LQKENI. The CDR3 loop spans 16 amino acids. Written as DNA, the CDR3 is TGTGCCAGCTCACCGCTGATCCTGACAGGGCACACTGAAGCTTTCTTT. It yields the protein CASSPLILTGHTEAFF. Combining the CDR3 with reference TRBV18 and TRBJ1-1 gives the whole variable domain NAGVMQNPRHLVRRRGQEARLRCSPMKGHSHVYWYRQLPEEGLKFMVYLQKENIIDESGMPKERFSAEFPKEGPSILRIQQVVRGDSAAYFCASSPLILTGHTEAFFGQGTRLTVV.

The chain joins TRBV7-9 to TRBJ1-1, with a possible D match to TRBD1 (5 bases). This CDR3 comprises 19 residues. V lost 5 bases and J lost 4, with 29 bases in between. In germline, CDR1 is SEHNR, CDR2 FQNEAQ (reference sequence). In nucleotides, the CDR3 is TGTGCCAGCAGCGGATTATTCACAGAACGGGACCTCGGGAGCACTGAAGCTTTCTTT. Protein: CASSGLFTERDLGSTEAFF.

The CDR3: CASSLMDQETQYF. The DNA for the CDR3 is TGTGCCAGCAGTTTAATGGACCAAGAGACCCAGTACTTC. This chain joins TRBV28 and TRBJ2-5; D gene ambiguous. Trimming pared 2 bases from V and 0 bases from J, leaving 4 bases between. The CDR3 runs to 13 residues. CDR1 and CDR2 from the germline V gene are MDHEN and SYDVKM.

The chain employs TRBV29-1 and TRBJ1-2; 11 bases are shared with TRBD1. CDR1 is SQVTM, CDR2 ANQGSEA, per germline. V trimming: 6 bases; J trimming: 4 bases; junction bases outside the gene matches: 7. This CDR3 has 14 residues. Here the CDR3 reads CSVPGQGGIYGYTF. The CDR3 coding sequence is TGCAGCGTGCCGGGACAGGGGGGTATCTATGGCTACACCTTC.